The clone carrying this T cell receptor beta chain was recorded once. Its antigen is not identified. The data originate from a study of cytomegalovirus exposure and HLA in healthy donors. Some clones are missing from TCRdb's copy, which holds only in-frame ones; the method was immunoSEQ multiplex PCR. The sample lists under 250,000 clones, more than 75% occurring once. Whole-study results and caveats: According to a later analysis, TCR clusters from the first cohort tended to co-occur in the 100 to 150 validation repertoires.

The CDR3 contains 13 residues. Trimming pared 0 bases from V and 4 bases from J, leaving 4 bases between. In germline, CDR1 is LNHNV, CDR2 YYDKDF (reference sequence). The genes are TRBV15 and TRBJ2-1; D remains unclear. The source is a man between 18 and 35 years old in good health and CMV-seropositive. The material sequenced was PBMCs. This CDR3 reads CATSRERYNEQFF. For the CDR3, the DNA is TGTGCCACCAGCAGAGAAAGATACAATGAGCAGTTCTTC.